This TCR beta chain was sequenced during a study of metastatic and nonmetastatic thyroid tumors. Study information: Patients with malignant and benign thyroid disease provided blood and tumor or nodule tissue, whose repertoires were compared.

This clone was detected ten times or more. Its cognate antigen is unknown. As handled by the study authors: Building a distant-metastasis classifier for papillary thyroid cancer drew on CDR3 differences across clinicopathological groups. TCRdb reassembled clones from the PCR reads with MiXCR. The V and J calls and clone size are TCRdb's, not the authors'. The sample records about 31,000 clones, approximately 20% being singletons. The ends were cut back, 0 bases at V and 9 bases at J, with 8 bases in the middle. CDR3 size: 12 residues. Per the germline V gene, CDR1 is SGHDN and CDR2 is FVKESK. Findings and caveats of the study: Malignant tumors reportedly showed significantly higher TCR beta diversity than benign nodules in both blood and tumor.

Patients underwent thyroid surgery, and none had received any treatment before it. This sequence originates from a female donor with papillary thyroid cancer or a benign thyroid nodule (not recorded which). Some clones in this sample may be carry-over from other donors' samples. The sample consisted of blood. The chain employs TRBV14 and TRBJ1-2; D is perhaps TRBD1 (5 bases). The CDR3 loop reads CASSQEQDSYTF. Here the CDR3 DNA reads TGTGCCAGCAGCCAAGAACAGGACAGCTACACCTTC.